The 31 T cell receptor beta chains reported below all come from one sample, sequenced in a study of control samples from healthy donors and cancer patients. The protocol was immunoSEQ multiplex PCR, while the TCRdb copy is restricted to in-frame clones and leaves out a portion. Of 100,000 to 150,000 clones listed, 85% to 95% were seen once; the top ten hold under 0.7%. Sequenced material: PBMCs. These receptors were taken from a man at least 80 years old with head and neck cancer.

The chain combines TRBV7-9 with TRBJ2-6, with D uncertain. Between the trimmed V and J ends, which lost 3 bases and 4 bases, there was a span of 7 bases. This CDR3 is 14 amino acids long. Germline-derived CDR1 and CDR2 are SEHNR and FQNEAQ (reference sequence). In DNA form, the CDR3 reads TGTGCCAGCAGCTTGGCCACGGGGGCCAACGTCCTGACTTTC. Protein sequence: CASSLATGANVLTF. Full variable domain (rest looked up from reference TRBV7-9 and TRBJ2-6): DTGVSQNPRHKITKRGQNVTFRCDPISEHNRLYWYRQTLGQGPEFLTYFQNEAQLEKSRLLSDRFSAERPKGSFSTLEIQRTEQGDSAMYLCASSLATGANVLTFGAGSRLTVL.

This chain links TRBV5-4 with TRBJ2-3; 7 positions agree with TRBD2. V lost 4 bases to trimming and J lost 4 bases; unmatched junction nucleotides: 3. Germline CDR1 reads SGHNT; CDR2 reads YYREEE (reference sequence). The CDR3 spans 13 residues. The CDR3, as DNA: TGTGCCAGCAGCGGTACTAGCGCAGATACGCAGTATTTT. Its translation is CASSGTSADTQYF.

The V call is TRBV27, the J call TRBJ2-1; D is uncertain. Germline V CDR1 and CDR2: MNHEY, SMNVEV (reference sequence). The CDR3 has 13 amino acids. Trimming pared 8 bases from V and 13 bases from J, leaving 21 bases between. This CDR3 is CASWWRGQDTQFF. CDR3 sequence (DNA): TGTGCCAGCTGGTGGCGTGGCCAGGATACTCAGTTCTTC.

The chain links TRBV3-1 (or the pseudogene TRBV3-2) to TRBJ1-6; D unclear. V was shortened by 1 base and J by 11 bases, with 6 bases between the two germline ends. The germline V gene encodes CDR1 LGHDT and CDR2 YNNKEL (reference sequence). This CDR3 contains 12 residues. The CDR3 region is CASSQVGAPLHF. Here the CDR3 DNA reads TGTGCCAGCAGCCAAGTCGGAGCACCCCTCCACTTT.

The chain carries TRBV27 and TRBJ1-5, with TRBD1 matching over 8 bases. Per the germline V gene, CDR1 is MNHEY and CDR2 is SMNVEV (reference sequence). With 5 bases clipped from V and 7 bases from J, the junction kept 13 bases outside the gene matches. CDR3 size: 16 residues. This CDR3 reads CASSVQQGGKKQPQHF. DNA for the CDR3: TGTGCCAGCAGTGTCCAACAGGGGGGCAAGAAACAGCCCCAGCATTTT.

This clone was counted once. The V call is TRBV5-5, the J call TRBJ1-3; no firm D call. With 4 bases removed from V and 0 bases from J, the gap between germline ends came to 20 bases. The CDR3 runs to 18 residues. Germline CDR1 reads SGHKS; CDR2 reads YYEKEE (reference sequence). CDR3 coding DNA: TGTGCCAGCAGCCTCCGGGTACTGTCGGAGACCTCTGGAAACACCATATATTTT. Protein: CASSLRVLSETSGNTIYF.

The chain has TRBV3-1 (or the pseudogene TRBV3-2) and TRBJ1-1, with TRBD1 as a possible D gene (6 bases). The germline gives CDR1 LGHDT, CDR2 YNNKEL (reference sequence). With 6 bases removed from V and 8 bases from J, the gap between germline ends came to 13 bases. This CDR3 has 12 residues. DNA of the CDR3: TGTGCCAGCAGACGAGGGACACACGAAGCTTTCTTT. It translates to CASRRGTHEAFF.

The J gene is TRBJ2-3, the V gene TRBV20-1; no firm D call. CDR3 length: 11 amino acids. V was pared by 5 bases and J by 4 bases, with 7 bases between. Germline CDR1 reads DFQATT; CDR2 reads SNEGSKA (reference sequence). CDR3 residues: CSAPAADTQYF. CDR3 nucleotides: TGCAGTGCTCCGGCGGCAGATACGCAGTATTTT.

In its sample, this clone was seen once. V and J are TRBV15 and TRBJ2-1; 8 bases line up with TRBD2. Germline V gene data show CDR1 as LNHNV and CDR2 as YYDKDF (reference sequence). Unmatched junction bases numbered 13, after V lost 8 bases and J lost 7 bases. The CDR3 has 15 amino acids. CDR3 region: CATSFTGTSNNEQFF. The CDR3 DNA follows: TGTGCCACCTCTTTTACCGGGACTAGTAATAATGAGCAGTTCTTC.

This clone was observed a single time. The rearrangement links TRBV5-1 to TRBJ1-2; TRBD1 matches 8 bases. Germline V gene sequence: CDR1 SGHRS, CDR2 YFSETQ. This CDR3 has 18 amino acids. J was trimmed by 0 bases and V by 3 bases; bases with no gene match: 13. In DNA, the CDR3 is TGCGCCAGCAGCTCACGGACAGGGTCCGGGGAAACTAACTATGGCTACACCTTC. This translates into CASSSRTGSGETNYGYTF.

The chain has TRBV6-5 and TRBJ2-4; perhaps TRBD1 as D (6 bases). The germline gives CDR1 MNHEY, CDR2 SVGAGI. Deletions cut 7 bases from V and 7 bases from J, with 17 bases between. CDR3 size: 14 residues. The CDR3 sequence: CASTEGHLINIQYF. CDR3 coding DNA: TGTGCCAGCACCGAGGGACACTTGATCAACATTCAGTACTTC.

The rearrangement joins TRBV6-2 or TRBV6-3 to TRBJ1-6; a possible D gene is TRBD1 (6 bases). The CDR3 sequence is 14 residues long. Trimming shortened V by 4 bases and J by 8 bases, and 12 bases separated the two germline ends. The germline V gene encodes CDR1 MNHEY and CDR2 SVGEGT. The CDR3 is CASSSRGRDSPLHF. In DNA form, the CDR3 reads TGTGCCAGCAGTTCCAGGGGAAGGGATTCACCCCTCCACTTT.

The chain combines TRBV9 with TRBJ2-1; no reliable D call. The CDR3 loop spans 13 amino acids. V lost 1 base to trimming and J lost 5 bases, with 7 bases between them. Germline CDR1 reads SGDLS; CDR2 reads YYNGEE. The CDR3 loop is CASSVSPNNEQFF. CDR3 bases: TGTGCCAGCAGCGTAAGCCCAAACAATGAGCAGTTCTTC.

J is TRBJ1-1 and V is TRBV7-2; D may be TRBD1 (5 bases). Germline V gene sequence: CDR1 SGHTA, CDR2 FQGNSA. The length of the CDR3 is 15 residues. The V end lost 4 bases, the J end lost 2 bases, and 14 bases lay between the germline ends. The CDR3 region has the DNA TGTGCCAGCAGCTCCCAGGGTAATATAAACACTGAAGCTTTCTTT. Translated: CASSSQGNINTEAFF.

In this sample, this clone turned up once. The chain uses TRBV9 and TRBJ1-3; the D gene is possibly TRBD1 (6 bases). Germline V CDR1 and CDR2: SGDLS, YYNGEE. Trimming pared 0 bases from V and 4 bases from J, leaving 11 bases between. The CDR3 spans 15 residues. In nucleotides, the CDR3 is TGTGCCAGCAGCGTAGGTCAGGGGATGGGAAACACCATATATTTT. It is translated as CASSVGQGMGNTIYF.

CDR3 residues: CASSFRGATYEQYF. In DNA, the CDR3 is TGTGCCAGCAGTTTCAGGGGGGCGACCTACGAGCAGTACTTC. V and J are TRBV27 and TRBJ2-7, with TRBD1 as a possible D gene (7 bases). Trimming left V 3 bases short and J 2 bases short, with 11 bases between. Germline V lookup: CDR1 MNHEY, CDR2 SMNVEV (reference sequence). This CDR3 is built from 14 residues.

This clone was picked up one time. This rearrangement joins TRBV4-1 to TRBJ2-3, with 9 nucleotides matching TRBD2. There are 16 residues in the CDR3. V shed 1 base and J 4 bases; nucleotides not matched to a gene: 6. From germline, CDR1 is MGHRA and CDR2 YSYEKL. The CDR3 region is CASSQVSGRVADTQYF. The CDR3 DNA reads TGCGCCAGCAGCCAAGTTAGCGGGAGAGTGGCAGATACGCAGTATTTT.

The CDR3 nucleotides read TGTGCCAGCAGTGCAGGACCTTCCGCCTGGTTCAATGAGCAGTTCTTC. It codes for CASSAGPSAWFNEQFF. This chain uses TRBV2 with TRBJ2-1; D gene ambiguous. The CDR3 length is 16 residues. Germline CDR1 reads SNHLY; CDR2 reads FYNNEI. Trimming removed 4 bases from V and 6 bases from J, with 19 bases in between.

The rearrangement joins TRBV2 to TRBJ1-4; D remains unclear. The germline V gene has CDR1 SNHLY and CDR2 FYNNEI. CDR3 length: 14 amino acids. Trimming removed 8 bases from V and 2 bases from J, with 12 bases in between. This chain's CDR3 is CASSPLTTNEKLFF. The CDR3 coding sequence is TGTGCCAGCTCCCCATTGACGACTAATGAAAAACTGTTTTTT. The entire variable domain, with the rest obtained from reference TRBV2 and TRBJ1-4, is as follows: EPEVTQTPSHQVTQMGQEVILRCVPISNHLYFYWYRQILGQKVEFLVSFYNNEISEKSEIFDDQFSVERPDGSNFTLKIRSTKLEDSAMYFCASSPLTTNEKLFFGSGTQLSVL.

This clone was seen once. The chain combines TRBV30 with TRBJ1-1, with 7 bases identical to TRBD1. CDR3 size: 13 residues. Per germline, CDR1 GTSNPN and CDR2 SVGIG (reference sequence). The ends lost 2 bases at V and 3 bases at J; junction bases unmatched: 3. CDR3 DNA: TGTGCCTGGAGTAGGACAGGACACACTGAAGCTTTCTTT. Translation gives CAWSRTGHTEAFF. The complete variable domain, with remaining parts taken from reference TRBV30 and TRBJ1-1, reads SQTIHQWPATLVQPVGSPLSLECTVEGTSNPNLYWYRQAAGRGLQLLFYSVGIGQISSEVPQNLSASRPQDRQFILSSKKLLLSDSGFYLCAWSRTGHTEAFFGQGTRLTVV.

This chain links TRBV5-1 with TRBJ1-4; 8 positions match TRBD1. The germline gives CDR1 SGHRS, CDR2 YFSETQ. CDR3 length: 16 amino acids. Trimming removed 2 bases from V and 7 bases from J; junction bases left unmatched: 10. The CDR3 sequence is CASSLDPGGLGEKLFF. The DNA of the CDR3 is TGCGCCAGCAGCTTAGATCCAGGGGGCCTAGGTGAAAAACTGTTTTTT.

The chain has TRBV19 and TRBJ2-2, with TRBD1 matching over 9 bases. The CDR3 runs to 16 residues. The junction had 2 bases not matched to a gene; V was cut back by 3 bases and J by 0 bases. CDR1 LNHDA and CDR2 SQIVND come from the germline V gene (reference sequence). CDR3 nucleotide sequence: TGTGCCAGTAGTATCCGGACAGGGGCGAACACCGGGGAGCTGTTTTTT. It yields the protein CASSIRTGANTGELFF. The full variable domain, with the rest looked up from reference TRBV19 and TRBJ2-2, is DGGITQSPKYLFRKEGQNVTLSCEQNLNHDAMYWYRQDPGQGLRLIYYSQIVNDFQKGDIAEGYSVSREKKESFPLTVTSAQKNPTAFYLCASSIRTGANTGELFFGEGSRLTVL.

Note on this clone: Given the absence of the conserved phenylalanine or tryptophan at the CDR3 end, a read error is likely. The J gene is TRBJ1-2, the V gene TRBV7-2, with TRBD1 as a possible D gene (5 bases). Germline CDR1 is SGHTA and CDR2 is FQGNSA. V was clipped by 7 bases and J by 3 bases, with 15 bases between them. CDR3 length: 14 residues. The CDR3 sequence: CASNNRTADYGYTS. CDR3 sequence (DNA): TGTGCCAGCAACAACAGGACCGCGGACTATGGCTACACCTCC.

This chain joins TRBV5-6 and TRBJ2-5; no reliable D call. Germline loops: CDR1 SGHDT, CDR2 YYEEEE. The length of the CDR3 is 12 residues. V was shortened by 3 bases and J by 5 bases, with 8 bases between the two germline ends. DNA of the CDR3: TGTGCCAGCAGCTATTATGGGGAGACCCAGTACTTC. Residues: CASSYYGETQYF. Together with reference TRBV5-6 and TRBJ2-5, the CDR3 gives the full variable domain: DAGVTQSPTHLIKTRGQQVTLRCSPKSGHDTVSWYQQALGQGPQFIFQYYEEEERQRGNFPDRFSGHQFPNYSSELNVNALLLGDSALYLCASSYYGETQYFGPGTRLLVL.

The chain recombines TRBV18 with TRBJ2-3; D call uncertain. CDR1 is KGHSH and CDR2 is LQKENI in the germline V gene. The CDR3 spans 15 residues. V lost 2 bases, J lost 4 bases, and 13 bases lay in between. CDR3 DNA sequence: TGTGCCAGCTCACCATCCCGGCCGACGGCAGATACGCAGTATTTT. This gives the protein CASSPSRPTADTQYF.

V is TRBV5-1 and J is TRBJ2-3; D is unresolved. The length of the CDR3 is 14 residues. Germline loops: CDR1 SGHRS, CDR2 YFSETQ. Trimming took 1 base from V and 6 from J, leaving 12 bases between them. The CDR3 DNA reads as TGCGCCAGCAGCTTGTCGACACCGGAGGATACGCAGTATTTT. Translating gives CASSLSTPEDTQYF.

The sample holds one count of this clone. V usage is TRBV5-1 and J usage is TRBJ2-7; 8 bases are a match to TRBD2. CDR3 length: 15 residues. Germline CDR1 and CDR2: SGHRS and YFSETQ. V dropped 4 bases and J dropped 4; count of bases not matched to a gene: 10. The CDR3 nucleotides are TGCGCCAGCAGCCGGGGGGGAGGTGAGCTTTACGAGCAGTACTTC. It translates to CASSRGGGELYEQYF.

This sequence joins TRBV5-1 and TRBJ1-1, with 8 nucleotides matching TRBD1. The CDR3 runs 15 residues. The trim removed 4 bases at V and 5 bases at J, leaving 10 bases unmatched. Germline V gives CDR1 SGHRS, CDR2 YFSETQ. As DNA, the CDR3 is TGCGCCAGCAGCCTAGGAGACAGGGGAAGAACTGAAGCTTTCTTT. Its protein product is CASSLGDRGRTEAFF.

This clone turned up a few times. The chain employs TRBV19 and TRBJ1-1, with D possibly being TRBD1 (5 bases). Germline loops: CDR1 LNHDA, CDR2 SQIVND (reference sequence). The CDR3 totals 14 residues. V lost 1 base and J lost 7, with 13 bases in between. Written as DNA, the CDR3 is TGTGCCAGTAGTATAGTGCGGGGACGGGGTGAAGCTTTCTTT. It translates to CASSIVRGRGEAFF.

The chain couples TRBV18 to TRBJ1-1; D uncertain. The V and J ends lost 6 bases and 5 bases respectively, with 16 bases between them. The CDR3 spans 14 residues. Germline V gene sequence: CDR1 KGHSH, CDR2 LQKENI. CDR3 nucleotide sequence: TGTGCCAGCTCCCAGCCCGGGGATGCGACTGAAGCTTTCTTT. This encodes CASSQPGDATEAFF.

CDR3 DNA sequence: TGTGCCTGGAGTGTACGTGACATTCAGTACTTC. This gives the protein CAWSVRDIQYF. The V and J genes are TRBV30 and TRBJ2-4; D is undetermined. Germline V lookup: CDR1 GTSNPN, CDR2 SVGIG (reference sequence). This CDR3 comprises 11 residues. V lost 0 bases and J lost 8, with 5 bases in between.